This passage covers 27 T cell receptor beta chains from one sample sequenced in a study of OX40 agonist ivuxolimab in advanced cancers. The repertoire was sequenced with immunoSEQ multiplex PCR; TCRdb's copy has only in-frame clones and lacks some. The sample lists 67,000 or so clones; roughly 90% were seen once. This sample comprised CD4+ or CD8+ T cells sorted from blood, obtained in a trial of the OX40 agonist ivuxolimab. These receptors came from an adult with an advanced solid tumor such as melanoma, head and neck, liver or kidney cancer.

V gene TRBV28 combines with J gene TRBJ1-4; D unclear. The germline V and J ends were trimmed by 3 bases and 10 bases, with 9 bases remaining between them. Per germline, CDR1 MDHEN and CDR2 SYDVKM. CDR3 length equals 12 residues. CDR3 DNA: TGTGCCAGCAGTTTGATGGTTGGAAAACTGTTTTTT. Its protein product is CASSLMVGKLFF. The entire variable domain, with the rest obtained from reference TRBV28 and TRBJ1-4, is as follows: DVKVTQSSRYLVKRTGEKVFLECVQDMDHENMFWYRQDPGLGLRLIYFSYDVKMKEKGDIPEGYSVSREKKERFSLILESASTNQTSMYLCASSLMVGKLFFGSGTQLSVL.

The V gene is TRBV11-3, the J gene TRBJ2-1; 8 bases match TRBD2. CDR1 is SGHNT, CDR2 YENEEA, per germline. This CDR3 is 14 amino acids long. Germline trimming cut 4 bases from V and 9 bases from J; bases unmatched to any gene: 8. CDR3 region: CASSSGGHEGEQFF. The CDR3 coding sequence is TGTGCCAGCAGCTCGGGGGGGCACGAGGGTGAGCAGTTCTTC.

DNA of the CDR3: TGTGCCAGCAGCTTAACGCGAGTGGGGACTGAAGCTTTCTTT. Protein: CASSLTRVGTEAFF. The chain employs TRBV7-9 and TRBJ1-1; D is unclear. The V gene's germline CDR1 is SEHNR and CDR2 FQNEAQ (reference sequence). Trimming took 2 bases from V and 5 from J, leaving 12 bases between them. CDR3 length: 14 residues.

V usage is TRBV28 and J usage is TRBJ1-2; D gene ambiguous. The CDR3 has 14 residues. Germline V gives CDR1 MDHEN, CDR2 SYDVKM. V shed 6 bases and J shed 2 bases, with 13 bases lying between them. This CDR3 is CASSLTAQNYGYTF. The CDR3 DNA sequence: TGTGCCAGCAGCTTGACGGCTCAGAACTATGGCTACACCTTC.

This rearrangement joins TRBV5-4 to TRBJ2-5, with D possibly being TRBD2 (6 bases). Germline assignment: CDR1 SGHNT and CDR2 YYREEE (reference sequence). This CDR3 contains 15 residues. The V gene lost 0 bases and the J gene lost 2 bases, with 11 bases spanning the gap. The CDR3 DNA reads as TGTGCCAGCAGCTTGGCCGTTGCGGGACAAGAGACCCAGTACTTC. It specifies CASSLAVAGQETQYF.

The chain joins TRBV5-1 to TRBJ1-1; TRBD1 agrees at 7 bases. After removal of 0 bases from V and 1 base from J, the junction contained 3 bases not matched to a gene. Germline CDR1 and CDR2: SGHRS and YFSETQ. The CDR3 has 15 amino acids. CDR3 loop: CASSLVGQTNTEAFF. The DNA of the CDR3 is TGCGCCAGCAGCTTGGTGGGACAGACGAACACTGAAGCTTTCTTT.

This chain links TRBV6-1 with TRBJ2-2, with D possibly matching TRBD1 (6 bases). The CDR3 extends over 13 amino acids. CDR1 MNHNS and CDR2 SASEGT come from the germline V gene. V lost 9 bases and J lost 4, with 12 bases in between. The CDR3 coding sequence is TGTGCCAGTAACCGGGACATCACCGGGGAGCTGTTTTTT. This sequence encodes CASNRDITGELFF.

The genes are TRBV5-3 and TRBJ2-7; D gene unclear. TRBV5-3 is given ORF status, its function remaining uncertain. V was trimmed by 3 bases and J by 3 bases, leaving 16 bases between them. There are 15 residues in the CDR3. CDR3 amino acids: CARSSNLDGRYEQYF. As DNA, the CDR3 is TGTGCCAGAAGCTCGAATCTGGACGGGCGCTACGAGCAGTACTTC.

V is TRBV6-1 and J is TRBJ2-7, with 7 bases that match TRBD2. This CDR3 contains 13 residues. CDR1 is MNHNS and CDR2 is SASEGT in the germline V gene. V lost 7 bases, J lost 7 bases, and 10 bases stayed unmatched. This chain's CDR3 is CASNSGYGGEQYF. CDR3 nucleotides: TGTGCCAGCAATTCGGGATACGGGGGGGAGCAGTACTTC.

The chain combines TRBV27 with TRBJ1-2; weak D call: TRBD1 (5 bases). Germline V gives CDR1 MNHEY, CDR2 SMNVEV (reference sequence). The germline V and J ends were trimmed by 5 bases and 2 bases, with 9 bases remaining between them. The CDR3 sequence is 13 residues long. The CDR3, as DNA: TGTGCCAGCAGTCGACAGCTGAACTATGGCTACACCTTC. Its protein is CASSRQLNYGYTF.

This clone has a single count. This chain connects TRBV28 to TRBJ2-1; the D is unclear. Between the trimmed V and J ends, which lost 5 bases and 7 bases, there was a span of 6 bases. Germline CDR1 MDHEN, CDR2 SYDVKM. CDR3 length equals 11 residues. The CDR3 is CASSLINEQFF. The DNA for the CDR3 is TGTGCCAGCAGTCTTATAAATGAGCAGTTCTTC.

The genes are TRBV5-1 and TRBJ2-5, with unresolved D. The CDR3 spans 14 residues. Trimming took off 3 bases at V and 2 bases at J, with 11 bases between the two ends. The germline V gene encodes CDR1 SGHRS and CDR2 YFSETQ. The CDR3 region is CASSSQGFQETQYF. CDR3 sequence (DNA): TGCGCCAGCAGCTCACAAGGGTTTCAAGAGACCCAGTACTTC.

This chain links TRBV7-2 with TRBJ1-2; D is undetermined. Between the trimmed V and J ends, which lost 2 bases and 5 bases, there was a span of 15 bases. This CDR3 has 15 amino acids. Germline-derived CDR1 and CDR2 are SGHTA and FQGNSA. DNA for the CDR3: TGTGCCAGCAGCTTACGGCCTCAAGCGGCTTATGGCTACACCTTC. Its protein product is CASSLRPQAAYGYTF.

Written as DNA, the CDR3 is TGTGCCAGCAGCCAAGACCCCTACAATGAGCAGTTCTTC. Protein sequence: CASSQDPYNEQFF. The gene calls are TRBV4-2 and TRBJ2-1; D remains ambiguous. The V end lost 0 bases, the J end lost 2 bases, and 2 bases lay between the germline ends. The germline V gene encodes CDR1 LGHNA and CDR2 YNFKEQ. This CDR3 is built from 13 residues.

The chain combines TRBV19 with TRBJ1-1, with D uncertain. This CDR3 is 13 amino acids long. V was cut by 5 bases and J by 6 bases, with 13 bases left in between. The germline V gene encodes CDR1 LNHDA and CDR2 SQIVND (reference sequence). The chain's CDR3 is CASSVSGGPEAFF. The CDR3 DNA follows: TGTGCCAGTAGTGTTTCAGGAGGTCCTGAAGCTTTCTTT.

The chain links TRBV2 to TRBJ1-2; weak D call: TRBD1 (6 bases). The germline V gene has CDR1 SNHLY and CDR2 FYNNEI. This CDR3 is built from 15 residues. V was clipped by 6 bases and J by 7 bases, with 21 bases between them. The CDR3 nucleotides read TGTGCCAGCAGCTTCACCGGGACAAGGGCCTCTGGCTACACCTTC. Encoded protein: CASSFTGTRASGYTF.

The chain combines TRBV4-1 with TRBJ2-2; TRBD2 aligns across 12 bases. CDR1 is MGHRA, CDR2 YSYEKL, per germline. V trimming: 2 bases; J trimming: 8 bases; junction bases outside the gene matches: 12. This CDR3 has 18 amino acids. The DNA of the CDR3 is TGCGCCAGCAGCCAACCGTCACTAGCGGGGGGTGGAACTGGGGAGCTGTTTTTT. Translating it yields CASSQPSLAGGGTGELFF.

The V and J genes are TRBV30 and TRBJ2-5, with TRBD2 matching 7 bases. Per the germline V gene, CDR1 is GTSNPN and CDR2 is SVGIG (reference sequence). Germline trimming cut 2 bases from V and 5 bases from J; bases unmatched to any gene: 2. This CDR3 is built from 12 residues. For the CDR3, the DNA is TGTGCCTGGAGTCCAGCGGGGGAGACCCAGTACTTC. Residues: CAWSPAGETQYF.

V is TRBV11-3 and J is TRBJ1-5, with D perhaps TRBD1 (5 bases). Per germline, CDR1 SGHNT and CDR2 YENEEA. Trimming took off 5 bases at V and 2 bases at J, with 7 bases between the two ends. The CDR3 spans 13 residues. The CDR3 is CASSVGGNQPQHF. Written as DNA, the CDR3 is TGTGCCAGCAGCGTGGGGGGCAATCAGCCCCAGCATTTT.

This clone has just one count. For the CDR3, the DNA is TGTGCCAGCAGTCAAGAGCCCCGTAACAGGGAAGAGACCCAGTACTTC. Its translation: CASSQEPRNREETQYF. The gene calls are TRBV6-1 and TRBJ2-5, with TRBD1 as a possible D gene (6 bases). Germline lookup yields CDR1 MNHNS and CDR2 SASEGT. Trimming removed 5 bases at V and 3 bases at J, with 19 bases between. This CDR3 is built from 16 residues.

The gene calls are TRBV4-3 and TRBJ2-2; no reliable D call. The CDR3 spans 12 residues. The ends were cut back, 2 bases at V and 3 bases at J, with 1 base in the middle. Germline V lookup: CDR1 LGHNA, CDR2 YSLEER. The CDR3 region has the DNA TGCGCCAGCAGCCAATACACCGGGGAGCTGTTTTTT. Protein: CASSQYTGELFF.

The J gene is TRBJ1-1, the V gene TRBV11-2; perhaps TRBD1 as D (6 bases). This CDR3 is 15 amino acids long. Per the germline V gene, CDR1 is SGHAT and CDR2 is FQNNGV. V gave up 5 bases and J gave up 2 bases, with 15 bases separating them. The CDR3 DNA is TGTGCCAGCAGCCCTATAGGGGGGTTAAACACTGAAGCTTTCTTT. This gives the protein CASSPIGGLNTEAFF.

The chain has TRBV30 and TRBJ2-5, with D possibly matching TRBD2 (5 bases). CDR1 is GTSNPN and CDR2 is SVGIG in the germline V gene (reference sequence). CDR3 size: 13 residues. V lost 5 bases and J 1 base, leaving 11 bases between the germline ends. The CDR3 sequence is CAWAAGLQETQYF. As DNA, the CDR3 is TGTGCCTGGGCTGCAGGACTCCAAGAGACCCAGTACTTC.

The chain recombines TRBV5-4 with TRBJ1-2; D perhaps matches TRBD1 (6 bases). Trimming removed 0 bases at V and 6 bases at J, with 18 bases between. The CDR3 runs 16 residues. Germline V CDR1 and CDR2: SGHNT, YYREEE (reference sequence). Here the CDR3 reads CASSLAQQGGSNGYTF. CDR3 bases: TGTGCCAGCAGCTTGGCTCAACAGGGAGGGAGTAATGGCTACACCTTC.

This clone has just one count. The V and J genes are TRBV5-6 and TRBJ1-1, with 7 positions matching TRBD1. This CDR3 spans 14 amino acids. CDR1 SGHDT and CDR2 YYEEEE come from the germline V gene. With V trimmed by 2 bases and J by 12 bases, 13 bases remained unmatched. CDR3 amino acids: CASSFSLGGARSFF. CDR3 DNA sequence: TGTGCCAGCAGCTTTTCTTTAGGGGGCGCGAGATCTTTCTTT.

In this sample, this clone turned up once. The chain carries TRBV19 and TRBJ2-2; D ambiguous. Germline V gene data show CDR1 as LNHDA and CDR2 as SQIVND (reference sequence). Trimming cost V 6 bases and J 2 bases, with 10 bases left between them. CDR3 length: 14 amino acids. CDR3 DNA sequence: TGTGCCAGTAGACCCTCGACTAACACCGGGGAGCTGTTTTTT. Protein sequence: CASRPSTNTGELFF. Full variable domain (remainder filled in from reference TRBV19 and TRBJ2-2): DGGITQSPKYLFRKEGQNVTLSCEQNLNHDAMYWYRQDPGQGLRLIYYSQIVNDFQKGDIAEGYSVSREKKESFPLTVTSAQKNPTAFYLCASRPSTNTGELFFGEGSRLTVL.

The gene calls are TRBV9 and TRBJ1-3; no reliable D call. Per the germline V gene, CDR1 is SGDLS and CDR2 is YYNGEE. The CDR3 spans 14 residues. V dropped 4 bases and J dropped 0 bases, with 8 bases sitting between them. The CDR3 sequence is CASSTGGSGNTIYF. The CDR3 region has the DNA TGTGCCAGCAGCACCGGAGGCTCTGGAAACACCATATATTTT. Complete variable domain (other parts from reference TRBV9 and TRBJ1-3): DSGVTQTPKHLITATGQRVTLRCSPRSGDLSVYWYQQSLDQGLQFLIQYYNGEERAKGNILERFSAQQFPDLHSELNLSSLELGDSALYFCASSTGGSGNTIYFGEGSWLTVV.